This paragraph covers one TCR beta chain sequence. CDR3 size: 14 residues. The trim removed 3 bases at V and 7 bases at J, leaving 8 bases unmatched. Per germline, CDR1 LGHNA and CDR2 YSLEER. Repertoires were generated with immunoSEQ multiplex PCR, while TCRdb's copy carries only in-frame clones and drops some. The table shows some 320,000 clones, with around 85% occurring only once. The data originate from a study of blood T cell repertoires in COVID-19. The V and J genes are TRBV4-3 and TRBJ1-2; 7 bases are shared with TRBD1. Source material: PBMCs or T cells enriched from blood (not recorded which). The TCR comes from a woman aged 25 to 39 who had been exposed to COVID-19. The CDR3 here is CASSQGTGALGYTF. As DNA, the CDR3 is TGCGCCAGCAGCCAGGGCACAGGGGCGCTTGGCTACACCTTC.